Sequencing of this T cell receptor beta chain was carried out in a study of identical twins. This CDR3 contains 13 residues. Trimming cost V 3 bases and J 5 bases, with 11 bases left between them. Comment on this clonotype: Its target is not known.

General study results and limits: Twins shared out-of-frame alpha sequences with excess low generation probability.

Template switching added a universal primer binding site, and final cDNA carried unique molecular identifiers. TCRdb passed the 5' RACE reads through MiXCR, listing each CDR3 protein once. The sample shows 350,000 to 500,000 distinct CDR3 sequences, approximately 18% of them seen only once. Sequenced sample: naive T cells sorted from blood. The receptor was isolated from a man aged 45-60 years in good health. The chain recombines TRBV12-3 or TRBV12-4 with TRBJ2-7; D unclear. The CDR3 nucleotides are TGTGCCAGCAGTTTGACTCCCCCTAACGAGCAGTACTTC. Its translation: CASSLTPPNEQYF.